A selection of T cell receptor beta chains follows, all from one sample in a study of glioma-infiltrating T cells after dendritic cell vaccination. Produced via immunoSEQ multiplex PCR; TCRdb's table is partial and in-frame only. The sample contains about 96,000 clones, 75% to 85% of which appear only once. This sample comprised blood, obtained before dendritic cell vaccination. The receptors come from a human donor with glioblastoma. The CDR3 runs from the conserved cysteine through the conserved F or W. D genes are given only for firm matches. Size is stated for part of the rows, as once, few or many counts, or as a class when the clone is expanded.

abundance	v_gene	j_gene	d_gene	CDR3nt	CDR3aa
.	TRBV30	TRBJ1-2	.	TGTGCCTGGAGACTTGTCAAACCCTATGGCTACACCTTC	CAWRLVKPYGYTF
.	TRBV5-4	TRBJ2-2	TRBD2	TGTGCCAGCAGTCCGGGACTAGCGACCGGGGAGCTGTTTTTT	CASSPGLATGELFF
.	TRBV10-3	TRBJ1-6	TRBD1	TGTGCCATCAGTGAGTCAGGATGGCGGACAGGGATTCATTCACCCCTCCACTTT	CAISESGWRTGIHSPLHF
.	TRBV9	TRBJ2-5	TRBD2	TGTGCCAGCAGCTCGACTAGCGGGAGTATTGAGACCCAGTACTTC	CASSSTSGSIETQYF
.	TRBV4-1	TRBJ2-2	.	TGCGCCAGCAGCCAACGGGGGACCGGGGAGCTGTTTTTT	CASSQRGTGELFF
.	TRBV5-1	TRBJ2-7	TRBD2	TGCGCCAGCAGTTCCCGACTAGCGGGGTCCTACGAGCAGTACTTC	CASSSRLAGSYEQYF
.	TRBV5-1	TRBJ2-4	TRBD1	TGCGCCAGCAGCGTGGACAGGGCCGACTCCAAAAACATTCAGTACTTC	CASSVDRADSKNIQYF
.	TRBV15	TRBJ1-4	.	TGTGCCACCAGCAGAGATGCGGGGGAGAACAATGAAAAACTGTTTTTT	CATSRDAGENNEKLFF
.	TRBV5-1	TRBJ2-5	TRBD2	TGCGCCAGCAGCTATAGCGGGGGGGCCGAAGAGACCCAGTACTTC	CASSYSGGAEETQYF
.	TRBV30	TRBJ2-1	.	TGTGCCTGGAGTGGGACAGACTACTACAATGAGCAGTTCTTC	CAWSGTDYYNEQFF
.	TRBV9	TRBJ2-7	.	TGTGCCAGCAGCGTAGGTCCAGGGGCGATCTACGAGCAGTACTTC	CASSVGPGAIYEQYF
.	TRBV19	TRBJ1-1	.	TGTGCCAGTAGTATTAAAGGAGCGGTGGCTGAAGCTTTCTTT	CASSIKGAVAEAFF
.	TRBV5-1	TRBJ1-2	TRBD1	TGCGCCAGCAGCTTTAATCCAGGGGGCGCAGCTAACTATGGCTACACCTTC	CASSFNPGGAANYGYTF
.	TRBV7-8	TRBJ2-7	.	TGTGCCAGCAGCCCCCTCGGGGGCTCCTACGAGCAGTACTTC	CASSPLGGSYEQYF
.	TRBV7-9	TRBJ2-1	TRBD2	TGTGCCAGCAGCTTAGCGGGACTAGCGGGAGTTGAGCAGTTCTTC	CASSLAGLAGVEQFF
.	TRBV30	TRBJ1-2	.	TGTGCCTGGAGTGTATCGGGGGGGGCTAACTATGGCTACACCTTC	CAWSVSGGANYGYTF
once	TRBV6-4	TRBJ2-7	TRBD2	TGTGCCAGCAGATCCGGGACTAGCGGCTACGAGCAGTACTTC	CASRSGTSGYEQYF
.	TRBV28	TRBJ1-2	TRBD1	TGTGCCAGCAGTTCCCTGGGACAGAAGCATGGCTACACCTTC	CASSSLGQKHGYTF
once	TRBV11-2	TRBJ1-4	TRBD1	TGTGCCAGCAGCTCCGCGGGACAGGGGAGTTTAGATGAAAAACTGTTTTTT	CASSSAGQGSLDEKLFF
.	TRBV5-1	TRBJ2-2	.	TGCGCCAGCAGCTTGATGTCAGGGCGGACCGGGGAGCTGTTTTTT	CASSLMSGRTGELFF
.	TRBV27	TRBJ1-2	.	TGTGCCAGCAGTTTTCTCTCGTCCAGGGCCTATGGCTACACCTTC	CASSFLSSRAYGYTF
once	TRBV2	TRBJ1-4	.	TGTGCCAGCAGTTCGCGCGCCAACGAAAAACTGTTTTTT	CASSSRANEKLFF
once	TRBV19	TRBJ2-7	.	TGTGCCAGTAGTATTCAAGAGAGCTCCTACGAGCAGTACTTC	CASSIQESSYEQYF
.	TRBV28	TRBJ2-2	.	TGTGCCAGTAGTCAGGGTAGGGACACCGGGGAGCTGTTTTTT	CASSQGRDTGELFF
.	TRBV21-1	TRBJ1-1	.	TGTGCCAGCAGCAAAGTTCGGACAGGCGTGAACACTGAAGCTTTCTTT	CASSKVRTGVNTEAFF
.	TRBV6-1	TRBJ2-5	.	TGTGCCAGCAGTGGGACCGGGGGGACCCAGTACTTC	CASSGTGGTQYF
.	TRBV6-5	TRBJ1-1	TRBD1	TGTGCCAGCAGTTACAACAGGGGGAATGAAGCTTTCTTT	CASSYNRGNEAFF
.	TRBV2	TRBJ2-2	.	TGTGCCAGCAGTGGAAGGAGTTTGGGCACCGGGGAGCTGTTTTTT	CASSGRSLGTGELFF
.	TRBV25-1	TRBJ1-1	.	TGTGCCAGCAGTAGGGGGGGGGAAACTGAAGCTTTCTTT	CASSRGGETEAFF
.	TRBV18	TRBJ2-1	.	TGTGCCAGCTCACCAACGCGGGGACCACTAACGGACAATGAGCAGTTCTTC	CASSPTRGPLTDNEQFF
.	TRBV2	TRBJ1-3	TRBD1	TGTGCCAGCAGCCTGGACAGGGGGAGAAACACCATATATTTT	CASSLDRGRNTIYF
few	TRBV6-5	TRBJ1-1	.	TGTGCCAGCAGTTACGCGCCGGGACTCTCGAACACTGAAGCTTTCTTT	CASSYAPGLSNTEAFF
.	TRBV7-6	TRBJ2-7	TRBD2	TGTGCCAGCAGCTTAGCGAGTGGCGGGAGGACATCCTACGAGCAGTACTTC	CASSLASGGRTSYEQYF
.	TRBV10-2	TRBJ1-2	.	TGCGCCAGCAGCCCCGCCGGGTATGGCTACACCTTC	CASSPAGYGYTF
.	TRBV7-9	TRBJ2-1	TRBD2	TGTGCCAGCTGGGGGGGATACAATGAGCAGTTCTTC	CASWGGYNEQFF
.	TRBV5-1	TRBJ2-7	TRBD2	TGCGCCAGCAGCTTGGGGACTAGCGGGACTGCCGAGCAGTACTTC	CASSLGTSGTAEQYF
.	TRBV19	TRBJ1-1	.	TGTGCCAGTAGTTCACAGGGGAACACTGAAGCTTTCTTT	CASSSQGNTEAFF
.	TRBV11-2	TRBJ2-1	TRBD2	TGTGCCAGCAGCCCGCTGAGCGGGAGGGCCAATCAGTTCTTC	CASSPLSGRANQFF
few	TRBV10-2	TRBJ1-5	TRBD1	TGCGCCAGCAGCCTAGACAGGGATTCTCAGCCCCAGCATTTT	CASSLDRDSQPQHF
.	TRBV7-9	TRBJ1-1	TRBD1	TGTGCCAGCAGCTTATCAGGGGGCGGATGGGCTTTCTTT	CASSLSGGGWAFF
.	TRBV19	TRBJ2-2	TRBD2	TGTGCCAGTAGTATAGATGCCCCCCTAGCGGGGGGGATCGGGGAGCTGTTTTTT	CASSIDAPLAGGIGELFF
.	TRBV7-9	TRBJ2-3	TRBD2	TGTGCCAGCAGCGCGACTAGCGGCACAGATACGCAGTATTTT	CASSATSGTDTQYF
once	TRBV21-1	TRBJ1-6	.	TGTGCCAGCAGCTTGGAGGGAAGTTCAGGGAGTGGTTCACCCCTCCACTTT	CASSLEGSSGSGSPLHF
.	TRBV5-6	TRBJ1-2	TRBD1	TGTGCCAGCAGCCGGGACAGGGCCGTCTATGGCTACACCTTC	CASSRDRAVYGYTF
.	TRBV6-5	TRBJ2-7	TRBD2	TGTGCCAGCAGCCGAGTAGCGGGGATCTCCTACGAGCAGTACTTC	CASSRVAGISYEQYF
.	TRBV28	TRBJ2-7	.	TGTGCCAGCAGGTCCTGGGGGGTCACCCACGAGCAGTACTTC	CASRSWGVTHEQYF
.	TRBV30	TRBJ2-7	TRBD1	TGTGCCTGGAGCGACCCCAGATCGACAGGGTGGGCCTACGAGCAGTACTTC	CAWSDPRSTGWAYEQYF
.	TRBV28	TRBJ1-1	.	TGTGCCTGCCACGTGAGAACGAACACTGAAGCTTTCTTT	CACHVRTNTEAFF
once	TRBV5-1	TRBJ2-1	.	TGCGCCAGCAGCTCACAGGGTTGGGACAATGAGCAGTTCTTC	CASSSQGWDNEQFF
.	TRBV19	TRBJ2-7	.	TGTGCCAGTAGTATTTTCGGGGCGGGATCCTACGAGCAGTACTTC	CASSIFGAGSYEQYF
.	TRBV4-1	TRBJ2-2	TRBD2	TGCGCCAGCAGCTTTCCCGGGACTACTAACACCGGGGAGCTGTTTTTT	CASSFPGTTNTGELFF
.	TRBV10-2	TRBJ2-3	.	TGCGCCAGTTCGAGGGGGGGGTCTAGCACAGATACGCAGTATTTT	CASSRGGSSTDTQYF
.	TRBV5-6	TRBJ1-1	.	TGTGCCAGCAGCTCACAGGGCACGAACACTGAAGCTTTCTTT	CASSSQGTNTEAFF
.	TRBV23-1	TRBJ2-3	.	TGCGCCAGCAGTCGAGGAAAAAAACTTACAGATACGCAGTATTTT	CASSRGKKLTDTQYF
.	TRBV9	TRBJ2-7	TRBD2	TGTGCCAGCAGCGGGGGAGCGGGATACGAGCAGTACTTC	CASSGGAGYEQYF
.	TRBV30	TRBJ1-1	.	TGTGCCTGGAACAGGTTAACTGAAGCTTTCTTT	CAWNRLTEAFF
.	TRBV19	TRBJ1-1	.	TGTGCCAGTAGTATAGATCAGGGGCTGGCCACTGAAGCTTTCTTT	CASSIDQGLATEAFF
.	TRBV10-3	TRBJ1-3	.	TGTGCCATCAGGGGCGGGGCTCCTGGAAACACCATATATTTT	CAIRGGAPGNTIYF
.	TRBV5-1	TRBJ2-5	TRBD2	TGCGCCAGCAGCTCTTCGGGGGGGCGGCAAGAGACCCAGTACTTC	CASSSSGGRQETQYF